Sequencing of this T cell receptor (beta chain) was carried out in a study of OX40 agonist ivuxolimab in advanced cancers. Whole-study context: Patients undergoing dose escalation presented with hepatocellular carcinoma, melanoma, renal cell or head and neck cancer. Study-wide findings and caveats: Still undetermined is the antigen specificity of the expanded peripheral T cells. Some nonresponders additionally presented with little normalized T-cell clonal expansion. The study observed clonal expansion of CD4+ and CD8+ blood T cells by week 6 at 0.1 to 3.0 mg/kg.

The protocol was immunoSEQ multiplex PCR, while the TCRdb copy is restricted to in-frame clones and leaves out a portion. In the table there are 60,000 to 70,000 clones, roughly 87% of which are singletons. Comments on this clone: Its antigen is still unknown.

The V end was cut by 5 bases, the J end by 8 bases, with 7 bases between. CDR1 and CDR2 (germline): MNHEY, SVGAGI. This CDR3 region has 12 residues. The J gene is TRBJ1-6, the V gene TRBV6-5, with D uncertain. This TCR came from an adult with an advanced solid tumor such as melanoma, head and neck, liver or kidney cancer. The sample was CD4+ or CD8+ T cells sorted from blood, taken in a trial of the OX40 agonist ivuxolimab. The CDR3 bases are TGTGCCAGCAGTGTAGGCTATTCACCCCTCCACTTT. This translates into CASSVGYSPLHF.